This record covers a single T cell receptor beta chain. Its antigen remains unidentified. The record originates from a study of post-analysis software for immune sequencing data. Overall study findings and caveats: Samples made in the same batch grouped tightly together by F measure. TRBV5-6, TRBV5-1 and TRBV20-1 were among four to six TRBV segments more frequent in patients than controls. Controls showed significantly higher normalized Chao1 diversity than did multiple sclerosis patients.

After removal of 5 bases from V and 2 bases from J, the junction contained 9 bases not matched to a gene. Germline values: CDR1 DFQATT, CDR2 SNEGSKA (reference sequence). The CDR3 spans 14 residues. Included in the TCR beta cDNA libraries were unique molecular identifiers. Each CDR3 protein is one row after TCRdb ran MiXCR on the PCR reads. This repertoire shows about 820,000 distinct CDR3 sequences, approximately 53% found once; its top ten account for 4% to 5.5%. J is TRBJ2-7 and V is TRBV20-1; 7 nucleotides match TRBD2. The sequenced sample was blood. The source of this sequence is a girl aged 10 to 17 with multiple sclerosis. CDR3 nucleotides: TGCAGTGCTGTCCAGCGGGACCCGACCTACGAGCAGTACTTC. Encoded protein: CSAVQRDPTYEQYF.